The clone carrying this TCR beta chain has a handful of counts. The antigen remains undetermined. From the 5' RACE reads, TCRdb called clonotypes with MiXCR, one entry per CDR3 protein. The repertoire holds about 460,000 distinct CDR3 sequences, with 12% to 15% as singletons. The source of the sample is a study of identical twins. Findings of the study overall: Models, which agreed with sharing between unrelated individuals, nonetheless underestimated the out-of-frame TCR alpha sharing seen in monozygotic twins. Conclusions rested on cross-sectional statistics rather than following the same donors. Analyses of zero insertions could, in part, be confounded by invariant MAIT and iNKT cells.

A further study also used this sample, focusing on yellow fever vaccine responses in identical twins.

The source of this sequence is a woman younger than 35 in good health. The sample taken for sequencing was CD4+ T cells sorted from blood.

The CDR3: CSASQRVNEQFF. CDR3 nucleotides: TGCAGTGCTAGCCAGAGAGTAAATGAGCAGTTCTTC. This rearrangement joins TRBV20-1 to TRBJ2-1; D is unclear. From germline, CDR1 is DFQATT and CDR2 SNEGSKA (reference sequence). V was clipped by 3 bases and J by 7 bases, with 10 bases between them. This CDR3 has 12 amino acids.